Following are 7 T cell receptor beta chains from one sample sequenced in a study of blood T cell repertoires in COVID-19 (dated by TCRdb to about 2020). Library generation was performed with the immunoSEQ multiplex PCR assay. The table was pulled from immuneACCESS by TCRdb, which kept in-frame rearrangements only. Such tables lose some clones; where checked, under half of the loss comes from unresolved V genes, and the rest has no known cause. This sample gives fewer than 120,000 clones in total; more than 75% of them show up just once. Of the sample, 3% to 3.5% falls within the top ten clones. Sequenced input: peripheral blood. These TCRs come from a woman aged 45-59 years with acute or convalescent COVID-19.

The chain carries TRBV19 and TRBJ1-1, with 11 nucleotides matching TRBD1. This CDR3 region has 15 residues. V lost 7 bases and J lost 6; bases outside the gene matches: 10. Germline V gives CDR1 LNHDA, CDR2 SQIVND (reference sequence). CDR3 sequence: CASMDRGRSLAEAFF. The DNA of the CDR3 is TGTGCCAGTATGGACAGGGGGCGCAGTTTGGCTGAAGCTTTCTTT.

The DNA of the CDR3 is TGTGCCAGCAGTCGGGACAGGGTATCTTACGAGCAGTACTTC. This encodes CASSRDRVSYEQYF. The gene calls are TRBV28 and TRBJ2-7; 9 nucleotides match TRBD1. This CDR3 is 14 amino acids long. Germline CDR1 and CDR2: MDHEN and SYDVKM. V lost 5 bases and J lost 4; bases outside the gene matches: 6.

This chain connects TRBV11-1 to TRBJ2-1; possible D gene TRBD2, 7 bases. Germline lookup yields CDR1 SGHAT and CDR2 FQDESV (reference sequence). The CDR3 has 15 amino acids. V was clipped by 4 bases and J by 5 bases, with 15 bases between them. The CDR3 bases are TGTGCCAGCAGCTCCCGGGGGGCTTGGGACAATGAGCAGTTCTTC. It translates to CASSSRGAWDNEQFF.

The chain joins TRBV3-1 (or the pseudogene TRBV3-2) to TRBJ1-5, with D possibly being TRBD1 (5 bases). The germline CDR1 and CDR2 sequences are LGHDT and YNNKEL (reference sequence). The CDR3 runs 12 residues. V dropped 8 bases and J dropped 7 bases, with 12 bases sitting between them. The DNA for the CDR3 is TGTGCCAGCGGCTTGGGGGGGCAGCCCCAGCATTTT. This codes for CASGLGGQPQHF.

The CDR3 coding sequence is TGTGCCAGCAGTGAAGCGTGGGGAGGGAAGAATCAGCCCCAGCATTTT. Its protein is CASSEAWGGKNQPQHF. This sequence joins TRBV2 and TRBJ1-5; no definite D call. The CDR3 has 16 amino acids. Germline V CDR1 and CDR2: SNHLY, FYNNEI. The germline V and J ends were trimmed by 0 bases and 4 bases, with 13 bases remaining between them.

This chain uses TRBV12-3 or TRBV12-4 with TRBJ2-1; D gene unclear. With 7 bases removed from V and 12 bases from J, the gap between germline ends came to 19 bases. The CDR3 contains 13 residues. The CDR3 is CASTLVPYTGQFF. In nucleotides, the CDR3 is TGTGCCAGCACCCTGGTTCCCTATACCGGGCAGTTCTTC.

This sequence joins TRBV2 and TRBJ2-5; D gene unclear. CDR3 length: 14 amino acids. Germline V gene sequence: CDR1 SNHLY, CDR2 FYNNEI. Trimming cost V 6 bases and J 4 bases, with 15 bases left between them. CDR3 residues: CASSPDWVTETQYF. The CDR3 nucleotides are TGTGCCAGCAGCCCAGACTGGGTGACAGAGACCCAGTACTTC. The entire variable domain, with the rest obtained from reference TRBV2 and TRBJ2-5, is as follows: EPEVTQTPSHQVTQMGQEVILRCVPISNHLYFYWYRQILGQKVEFLVSFYNNEISEKSEIFDDQFSVERPDGSNFTLKIRSTKLEDSAMYFCASSPDWVTETQYFGPGTRLLVL.